These 30 T cell receptor beta chains were sequenced from one sample in a study of T cells in Graves' hyperthyroidism and ophthalmopathy. Regions amplified from RNA transcripts were the TCR beta CDR3 regions. The HTBI primer set drove a first-round RT-PCR of the TCR CDR3. TCRdb reanalysed the multiplex PCR reads using MiXCR and keeps one entry per CDR3 protein. The data contain hundreds of thousands of distinct CDR3 sequences, around 15% of them singletons. Sequences were obtained from blood. Receptors were obtained from a woman in her forties or fifties with Graves' ophthalmopathy.

This clonotype was seen at least ten times. The rearrangement links TRBV20-1 to TRBJ2-2; 10 nucleotides match TRBD1. Per the germline V gene, CDR1 is DFQATT and CDR2 is SNEGSKA (reference sequence). CDR3 length equals 16 residues. The V and J ends lost 0 bases and 5 bases, in that order; junction bases with no gene match: 6. The CDR3 DNA sequence: TGCAGTGCTAGAGATTTTCAGGACAGGGGGACCGGGGAGCTGTTTTTT. Protein product: CSARDFQDRGTGELFF.

This clonotype was counted at least ten times. This rearrangement joins TRBV6-2 or TRBV6-3 to TRBJ2-7; D may be TRBD1 (5 bases). Trimming shortened V by 6 bases and J by 3 bases, and 21 bases separated the two germline ends. This CDR3 has 16 amino acids. Germline V lookup: CDR1 MNHEY, CDR2 SVGEGT. This chain's CDR3 is CASRPRQPIRGYEQYF. CDR3 in DNA: TGTGCCAGCAGACCCAGACAGCCTATAAGGGGCTACGAGCAGTACTTC.

Ten or more counts support this clonotype. The chain couples TRBV4-3 to TRBJ1-3, with D maybe TRBD1 (5 bases). V was trimmed by 1 base and J by 0 bases, leaving 10 bases between them. This CDR3 contains 16 residues. Germline V gene lookup returns CDR1 LGHNA and CDR2 YSLEER. CDR3 residues: CASSQARDSSGNTIYF. In DNA form, the CDR3 reads TGCGCCAGCAGCCAAGCTCGAGACAGCTCTGGAAACACCATATATTTT.

This clonotype has more than one count but fewer than ten. The gene calls are TRBV19 and TRBJ2-7; TRBD1 matches 9 bases. The CDR3 runs 16 residues. Germline CDR1 reads LNHDA; CDR2 reads SQIVND (reference sequence). Germline trimming cut 9 bases from V and 6 bases from J; bases unmatched to any gene: 18. The CDR3 loop reads CASSPPSGTGSGEQYF. The DNA of the CDR3 is TGTGCCAGCTCGCCCCCATCCGGGACAGGGAGTGGCGAGCAGTACTTC.

Many counts were recorded for this clonotype. The CDR3 sequence is CATLSAAGSSGANVLTF. The CDR3 region has the DNA TGTGCCACCCTATCCGCCGCAGGAAGCTCTGGGGCCAACGTCCTGACTTTC. This chain joins TRBV24-1 and TRBJ2-6, with D unresolved. CDR1 and CDR2 from the germline V gene are KGHDR and SFDVKD. This CDR3 spans 17 amino acids. V lost 9 bases to trimming and J lost 0 bases, with 17 bases between them.

V gene TRBV12-3 or TRBV12-4 combines with J gene TRBJ2-3, with 7 bases identical to TRBD2. The CDR3 is 14 amino acids. Unmatched junction bases numbered 5, after V lost 7 bases and J lost 1 base. CDR3 DNA: TGTGCCAGCAAAATAGGACTAGGCACAGATACGCAGTATTTT. It specifies CASKIGLGTDTQYF.

This clonotype has a count of ten or more. This chain links TRBV11-3 with TRBJ2-3; 13 bases fit TRBD2. There are 16 residues in the CDR3. V was clipped by 5 bases and J by 3 bases; unmatched bases: 5. Germline assignment: CDR1 SGHNT and CDR2 YENEEA. CDR3 sequence reads: CASSVGLAGATDTQYF. The CDR3 DNA is TGTGCCAGCAGCGTCGGACTAGCGGGGGCTACAGATACGCAGTATTTT. Variable domain in full (rest from reference TRBV11-3 and TRBJ2-3): EAGVVQSPRYKIIEKKQPVAFWCNPISGHNTLYWYLQNLGQGPELLIRYENEEAVDDSQLPKDRFSAERLKGVDSTLKIQPAELGDSAVYLCASSVGLAGATDTQYFGPGTRLTVL.

This clonotype occurred many times. The chain combines TRBV3-1 with TRBJ2-2; 7 bases fit TRBD1. CDR3 size: 15 residues. Looked up from germline, CDR1 is LGHDT and CDR2 is YNNKEL (reference sequence). The V segment lost 4 bases and the J segment 2 bases; nucleotides outside the gene matches: 4. As DNA, the CDR3 is TGTGCCAGCAGCCCATGGGACAGAAACACCGGGGAGCTGTTTTTT. Translating gives CASSPWDRNTGELFF.

At least ten counts were recorded for this clonotype. The V and J genes are TRBV20-1 and TRBJ2-1; 13 nucleotides match TRBD2. In germline, CDR1 is DFQATT, CDR2 SNEGSKA (reference sequence). J gave up 8 bases and V 5 bases, and 6 bases lay outside the gene matches. This CDR3 contains 14 residues. The CDR3 DNA reads as TGCAGTGCTCCTCGGACTAGCGGGAGCGATGAGCAGTTCTTC. Translating it yields CSAPRTSGSDEQFF.

This clonotype was seen only a few times. The CDR3 here is CSAAPALTYEQYF. The DNA of the CDR3 is TGCAGTGCTGCCCCGGCCCTAACCTACGAGCAGTACTTC. The chain carries TRBV20-1 and TRBJ2-7; D remains ambiguous. V lost 5 bases to trimming and J lost 2 bases, with 13 bases between them. CDR3 length equals 13 residues. Germline V lookup: CDR1 DFQATT, CDR2 SNEGSKA (reference sequence).

As regards this clonotype: Compared with germline, one end of the junction differs, possibly owing to a read error. The chain combines TRBV19 with TRBJ1-2; TRBD1 might be the D (6 bases). The CDR3 contains 13 residues. The germline V gene has CDR1 LNHDA and CDR2 SQIVND (reference sequence). The CDR3 sequence: CASSTDRPYGHTF. CDR3 coding DNA: TGTGCCAGTAGTACAGACAGGCCCTATGGCCACACCTTC.

In this sample, this clonotype turned up a few times. This chain links TRBV6-1 with TRBJ1-1; TRBD1 is a possible D gene (5 bases). From germline, CDR1 is MNHNS and CDR2 SASEGT. V gave up 7 bases and J gave up 1 base, with 13 bases separating them. The CDR3 has 14 amino acids. CDR3 nucleotide sequence: TGTGCCAGCATCATATCTAGGGGGAACACTGAAGCTTTCTTT. Translation: CASIISRGNTEAFF.

This clonotype was detected a few times. The chain has TRBV9 and TRBJ2-3; TRBD2 aligns across 7 bases. There are 17 residues in the CDR3. Trimming took 0 bases from V and 1 from J; bases not matched to a gene: 8. Germline values: CDR1 SGDLS, CDR2 YYNGEE. CDR3 amino acids: CASSVGASGGRTDTQYF. Here the CDR3 DNA reads TGTGCCAGCAGCGTAGGGGCTAGCGGAGGGCGCACAGATACGCAGTATTTT. Using reference TRBV9 and TRBJ2-3 for the parts outside the CDR3, the full variable domain is DSGVTQTPKHLITATGQRVTLRCSPRSGDLSVYWYQQSLDQGLQFLIQYYNGEERAKGNILERFSAQQFPDLHSELNLSSLELGDSALYFCASSVGASGGRTDTQYFGPGTRLTVL.

This clonotype was seen many times. V gene TRBV30 combines with J gene TRBJ1-5; D is undetermined. CDR1 is GTSNPN and CDR2 is SVGIG in the germline V gene (reference sequence). Trimming pared 7 bases from V and 3 bases from J, leaving 13 bases between. The CDR3 runs to 13 residues. The CDR3 here is CAFNGGDNQPQHF. In DNA, the CDR3 is TGTGCCTTCAACGGCGGGGACAATCAGCCCCAGCATTTT.

As concerns this clonotype: A much bigger clone sits one base away, suggesting this may be a read error. V and J are TRBV11-2 and TRBJ2-4; no reliable D call. This CDR3 is built from 13 residues. V lost 4 bases, J lost 6 bases, and 10 bases lay in between. Germline V lookup: CDR1 SGHAT, CDR2 FQNNGV. The CDR3 here is CASSSDRLNIQYF. The CDR3 coding sequence is TGTGCCAGCAGCTCAGATCGGTTAAACATTCAGTACTTC.

As to this clonotype: At one end the junction does not follow the germline gene, possibly because of a read error. The J gene is TRBJ1-1, the V gene TRBV28, with D tentatively TRBD1 (6 bases). This CDR3 contains 15 residues. Germline lookup yields CDR1 MDHEN and CDR2 SYDVKM. Here the CDR3 DNA reads TGTGCCAGCAATTTATCGGGGACACTTAACACTGAAGCTTTCTTT. Its translation is CASNLSGTLNTEAFF.

This clonotype was counted ten times or more. The gene calls are TRBV20-1 and TRBJ2-7; 8 bases fit TRBD2. Losses at the gene ends were 5 bases for V and 6 bases for J; bases not matched to a gene: 9. The CDR3 runs to 13 residues. CDR1 is DFQATT, CDR2 SNEGSKA, per germline (reference sequence). The CDR3 here is CSAHSGSSVEQYF. The CDR3 DNA follows: TGCAGTGCTCACAGCGGGAGCAGTGTCGAGCAGTACTTC.

The table lists this clonotype with a few counts. This chain joins TRBV9 and TRBJ2-5, with D unresolved. There are 14 residues in the CDR3. V lost 0 bases to trimming and J lost 1 base, with 7 bases between them. CDR1 and CDR2 (germline): SGDLS, YYNGEE. The CDR3: CASSVAGAQETQYF. The CDR3 bases are TGTGCCAGCAGCGTAGCGGGTGCCCAAGAGACCCAGTACTTC. Drawing the rest from reference TRBV9 and TRBJ2-5, the complete variable domain is DSGVTQTPKHLITATGQRVTLRCSPRSGDLSVYWYQQSLDQGLQFLIQYYNGEERAKGNILERFSAQQFPDLHSELNLSSLELGDSALYFCASSVAGAQETQYFGPGTRLLVL.

Regarding this clonotype: A much larger clone lies one base from this, so it may be a read error. The chain has TRBV14 and TRBJ2-1; TRBD1 aligns across 7 bases. Germline loops: CDR1 SGHDN, CDR2 FVKESK. CDR3 length: 15 residues. V lost 3 bases and J lost 6; bases outside the gene matches: 8. DNA of the CDR3: TGTGCCAGCAGCCATACCACCGGGACAGTCAATGAGCAGTTCTTC. Amino acids: CASSHTTGTVNEQFF. Using reference TRBV14 and TRBJ2-1 for the parts outside the CDR3, the full variable domain is EAGVTQFPSHSVIEKGQTVTLRCDPISGHDNLYWYRRVMGKEIKFLLHFVKESKQDESGMPNNRFLAERTGGTYSTLKVQPAELEDSGVYFCASSHTTGTVNEQFFGPGTRLTVL.

Ten or more counts support this clonotype. This rearrangement joins TRBV20-1 to TRBJ2-1; maybe TRBD2 (6 bases). In germline, CDR1 is DFQATT, CDR2 SNEGSKA (reference sequence). V gave up 4 bases and J gave up 1 base, with 14 bases separating them. CDR3 length: 15 amino acids. The CDR3 reads CSAKTGTHSYNEQFF. The CDR3 DNA follows: TGCAGTGCTAAAACCGGGACTCATTCCTACAATGAGCAGTTCTTC.

This clonotype occurred a few times. J is TRBJ1-1 and V is TRBV27, with 8 bases matching TRBD1. The ends lost 5 bases at V and 4 bases at J; junction bases unmatched: 9. The V gene's germline CDR1 is MNHEY and CDR2 SMNVEV (reference sequence). The CDR3 spans 15 residues. CDR3 in DNA: TGTGCCAGCAGTAACCACAGGGGGATGGGCACTGAAGCTTTCTTT. Residues: CASSNHRGMGTEAFF.

The rearrangement links TRBV5-6 to TRBJ1-1; 12 nucleotides match TRBD1. CDR3 length: 18 amino acids. Germline V gene sequence: CDR1 SGHDT, CDR2 YYEEEE. The V and J ends lost 0 bases and 0 bases, in that order; junction bases with no gene match: 6. The chain's CDR3 is CASSLGGQGADMNTEAFF. The CDR3 bases are TGTGCCAGCAGCTTGGGGGGACAGGGGGCCGACATGAACACTGAAGCTTTCTTT.

The chain recombines TRBV6-1 with TRBJ1-1, with D maybe TRBD1 (5 bases). CDR3 length equals 13 residues. The germline V gene encodes CDR1 MNHNS and CDR2 SASEGT. V lost 5 bases and J lost 5, with 12 bases in between. The CDR3: CASSFRVWTEAFF. The CDR3, as DNA: TGTGCCAGCAGTTTCAGGGTGTGGACTGAAGCTTTCTTT.

This chain links TRBV6-2 or TRBV6-3 with TRBJ2-1; D might be TRBD1 (6 bases). V dropped 10 bases and J dropped 7 bases, with 14 bases sitting between them. The CDR3 contains 12 residues. Germline loops: CDR1 MNHEY, CDR2 SVGEGT. DNA for the CDR3: TGTGCCACCCGGACAGCATTAAATGAGCAGTTCTTC. Its translation: CATRTALNEQFF.

V usage is TRBV29-1 and J usage is TRBJ1-1; D might be TRBD1 (5 bases). This CDR3 comprises 11 residues. The V end was cut by 5 bases, the J end by 5 bases, with 9 bases between. Per the germline V gene, CDR1 is SQVTM and CDR2 is ANQGSEA. The CDR3 DNA reads as TGCAGCGTTCAGGGCTGGACTGAAGCTTTCTTT. Translating gives CSVQGWTEAFF. Drawing the rest from reference TRBV29-1 and TRBJ1-1, the complete variable domain is SAVISQKPSRDICQRGTSLTIQCQVDSQVTMMFWYRQQPGQSLTLIATANQGSEATYESGFVIDKFPISRPNLTFSTLTVSNMSPEDSSIYLCSVQGWTEAFFGQGTRLTVV.

The J gene is TRBJ2-3, the V gene TRBV5-1; the match to TRBD2 covers 8 bases. The CDR3 sequence is 15 residues long. Germline lookup yields CDR1 SGHRS and CDR2 YFSETQ. Trimming took 4 bases from V and 4 from J; bases not matched to a gene: 8. CDR3 region: CASSLSGIGSDTQYF. The CDR3 nucleotides are TGCGCCAGCAGCCTTAGCGGGATTGGCTCAGATACGCAGTATTTT.

This clonotype appeared many times. V usage is TRBV12-3 or TRBV12-4 and J usage is TRBJ2-5; 16 bases fit TRBD2. The CDR3 spans 18 residues. The V segment lost 5 bases and the J segment 1 base; nucleotides outside the gene matches: 7. The CDR3, as DNA: TGTGCCAGCAGTCTCCGCGGGACTAGCGGGAGGGCCCAAGAGACCCAGTACTTC. Its translation is CASSLRGTSGRAQETQYF.

This clonotype has more than one count but fewer than ten. The chain is built from TRBV5-5 and TRBJ2-1, with 7 nucleotides matching TRBD2. Per germline, CDR1 SGHKS and CDR2 YYEKEE (reference sequence). The V gene end was trimmed by 4 bases and the J gene end by 0 bases; junction bases not matched to a gene: 7. CDR3 length: 16 residues. CDR3 DNA: TGTGCCAGCAGCCACCGGGGGGATAGCTCCTACAATGAGCAGTTCTTC. Translated, it gives CASSHRGDSSYNEQFF.

The chain is built from TRBV2 and TRBJ1-5; 11 positions agree with TRBD1. Trimming cost V 3 bases and J 3 bases; bases outside gene matches: 7. CDR1 is SNHLY, CDR2 FYNNEI, per germline. This CDR3 comprises 17 residues. For the CDR3, the DNA is TGTGCCAGCAGTGAGGGACAGGGGGACCCTTTCAATCAGCCCCAGCATTTT. Translation: CASSEGQGDPFNQPQHF.

The chain has TRBV6-1 and TRBJ2-1; 10 nucleotides line up with TRBD2. Germline CDR1 and CDR2: MNHNS and SASEGT. V trimming: 8 bases; J trimming: 4 bases; junction bases outside the gene matches: 5. The CDR3 has 14 amino acids. The CDR3 loop is CASQGLADYNEQFF. CDR3 DNA sequence: TGTGCCAGCCAAGGACTAGCGGATTACAATGAGCAGTTCTTC.